This T cell receptor beta chain derives from a study of T cell responses to AZD1222 COVID-19 vaccine. Profiled with immunoSEQ multiplex PCR; TCRdb holds only in-frame clones, not every one. The sample consists of around 130,000 clones, roughly 86% of them appearing once. The CDR3 length is 15 residues. Material: peripheral blood, obtained on day 0 of AZD1222 vaccination. This chain connects TRBV21-1 to TRBJ2-1. TRBV21-1 is a listed pseudogene. The TCR originated in an adult in good health. This chain's CDR3 is CASSKGTQSYNEQFF. DNA of the CDR3: TGTGCCAGCAGCAAAGGGACGCAATCCTACAATGAGCAGTTCTTC.